The T cell receptor beta chain described here comes from a study of blood T cell repertoires in COVID-19. Study-level background: The samples span acute and convalescent COVID-19 from the United States, Italy and Spain. PBMCs, B-cell-depleted T cells, or T cells provided the cDNA or gDNA that made up the material.

This CDR3 is 15 amino acids long. V lost 0 bases, J lost 2 bases, and 8 bases lay in between. Germline CDR1 reads SGHDT; CDR2 reads YYEEEE. Libraries were prepared by immunoSEQ multiplex PCR; TCRdb keeps only in-frame clonotypes and omits some of them. The data show 150,000 to 200,000 clones, with approximately 83% seen just once and about 3.3% held by the top ten. The sequence derives from a man in his sixties with acute or convalescent COVID-19. This sequence joins TRBV5-6 and TRBJ2-2, with D tentatively TRBD2 (5 bases). The sample taken for sequencing was peripheral blood. CDR3 DNA sequence: TGTGCCAGCAGCTTGGTCGGGATAAACACCGGGGAGCTGTTTTTT. Translation gives CASSLVGINTGELFF. Together with reference TRBV5-6 and TRBJ2-2, the CDR3 gives the full variable domain: DAGVTQSPTHLIKTRGQQVTLRCSPKSGHDTVSWYQQALGQGPQFIFQYYEEEERQRGNFPDRFSGHQFPNYSSELNVNALLLGDSALYLCASSLVGINTGELFFGEGSRLTVL.